The 10 T cell receptor beta chains in this list originate from one sample, sequenced in a study of cytomegalovirus exposure and HLA in healthy donors. The PCR made use of 60 Vbeta and 13 Jbeta primers. Assay: immunoSEQ multiplex PCR; the TCRdb copy retains only in-frame clones and omits some. The sample lists 190,000 or so clones; 80% were seen once. The sample taken for sequencing was PBMCs. Every receptor here comes from a boy between 10 and 17 years old in good health and CMV-seronegative.

The chain carries TRBV7-2 and TRBJ2-3; possibly TRBD1 for D (6 bases). The CDR3 contains 15 residues. CDR1 SGHTA and CDR2 FQGNSA come from the germline V gene. Trimming removed 5 bases at V and 2 bases at J, with 14 bases between. CDR3 coding DNA: TGTGCCAGCAGCCCAACCCTGGGGGCCACAGATACGCAGTATTTT. It is translated as CASSPTLGATDTQYF.

The chain is built from TRBV6-4 and TRBJ2-1; D call uncertain. CDR3 size: 14 residues. V was clipped by 0 bases and J by 8 bases, with 11 bases between them. Germline V CDR1 and CDR2: MRHNA, SNTAGT. The CDR3 here is CASSDSADSYEQFF. CDR3 coding DNA: TGTGCCAGCAGTGACTCTGCAGATTCCTATGAGCAGTTCTTC.

This clone was picked up one time. The rearrangement links TRBV7-2 to TRBJ1-1; D is possibly TRBD1 (6 bases). In germline, CDR1 is SGHTA, CDR2 FQGNSA. The germline V and J ends were trimmed by 1 base and 10 bases, with 16 bases remaining between them. The CDR3 spans 14 residues. In nucleotides, the CDR3 is TGTGCCAGCAGCTTAGGGGAGACAGGCCTGGGAGCTTTCTTT. As protein: CASSLGETGLGAFF. Combining the CDR3 with reference TRBV7-2 and TRBJ1-1 gives the whole variable domain GAGVSQSPSNKVTEKGKDVELRCDPISGHTALYWYRQSLGQGLEFLIYFQGNSAPDKSGLPSDRFSAERTGGSVSTLTIQRTQQEDSAVYLCASSLGETGLGAFFGQGTRLTVV.

This chain connects TRBV15 to TRBJ2-3; D is uncertain. Trimming took off 6 bases at V and 1 base at J, with 14 bases between the two ends. CDR1 LNHNV and CDR2 YYDKDF come from the germline V gene (reference sequence). The length of the CDR3 is 15 residues. The CDR3 nucleotides are TGTGCCACCAGTAAGTTGAGTCTGGGCACAGATACGCAGTATTTT. It translates to CATSKLSLGTDTQYF.

The chain uses TRBV5-1 and TRBJ1-1, with TRBD1 as a possible D gene (5 bases). Germline assignment: CDR1 SGHRS and CDR2 YFSETQ. There are 15 residues in the CDR3. V shed 5 bases and J shed 0 bases, with 14 bases lying between them. In nucleotides, the CDR3 is TGCGCCAGCAGACTATGGGGGGTGATGAACACTGAAGCTTTCTTT. Its protein is CASRLWGVMNTEAFF. Full variable domain (missing parts from reference TRBV5-1 and TRBJ1-1): KAGVTQTPRYLIKTRGQQVTLSCSPISGHRSVSWYQQTPGQGLQFLFEYFSETQRNKGNFPGRFSGRQFSNSRSEMNVSTLELGDSALYLCASRLWGVMNTEAFFGQGTRLTVV.

The J gene is TRBJ1-2, the V gene TRBV5-5; a weak D match, TRBD1 (5 bases). The V and J ends lost 6 bases and 3 bases respectively, with 24 bases between them. Germline CDR1 is SGHKS and CDR2 is YYEKEE (reference sequence). The CDR3 spans 17 residues. The DNA for the CDR3 is TGTGCCAGCATCAATACGGGGGTCCTTAACTTGGACTATGGCTACACCTTC. Its translation: CASINTGVLNLDYGYTF.

This chain joins TRBV27 and TRBJ2-3; TRBD2 agrees at 7 bases. V lost 7 bases and J lost 2; bases outside the gene matches: 9. The CDR3 consists of 15 residues. Germline V lookup: CDR1 MNHEY, CDR2 SMNVEV (reference sequence). CDR3 in amino acids: CASTPAGSYTDTQYF. The CDR3 nucleotides read TGTGCCAGCACTCCAGCGGGGAGTTACACAGATACGCAGTATTTT.

V gene TRBV7-2 combines with J gene TRBJ1-5, with D possibly TRBD1 on 5 matching bases. CDR1 is SGHTA, CDR2 FQGNSA, per germline. V lost 3 bases and J 4 bases, leaving 10 bases between the germline ends. The CDR3 sequence is 14 residues long. The CDR3 loop is CASSFREGNQPQHF. The CDR3, as DNA: TGTGCCAGCAGCTTCAGGGAAGGTAATCAGCCCCAGCATTTT. Based on the CDR3 plus reference TRBV7-2 and TRBJ1-5, the full variable domain is GAGVSQSPSNKVTEKGKDVELRCDPISGHTALYWYRQSLGQGLEFLIYFQGNSAPDKSGLPSDRFSAERTGGSVSTLTIQRTQQEDSAVYLCASSFREGNQPQHFGDGTRLSIL.

The rearrangement links TRBV20-1 to TRBJ1-1, with D perhaps TRBD1 (6 bases). The germline V gene encodes CDR1 DFQATT and CDR2 SNEGSKA (reference sequence). The CDR3 is 11 amino acids. The ends were cut back, 8 bases at V and 5 bases at J, with 12 bases in the middle. CDR3 loop: CSLTGLTEAFF. CDR3 coding DNA: TGCAGTCTTACAGGGCTTACTGAAGCTTTCTTT.

The V and J genes are TRBV6-5 and TRBJ2-7; 9 bases are a match to TRBD1. After removal of 4 bases from V and 5 bases from J, the junction contained 6 bases not matched to a gene. Germline V gene data show CDR1 as MNHEY and CDR2 as SVGAGI. The CDR3 contains 14 residues. The CDR3, as DNA: TGTGCCAGCAGTTCCACAGGGGGCCGGAACGAGCAGTACTTC. As protein: CASSSTGGRNEQYF.